This entry concerns a single T cell receptor (beta chain). Its target is unknown. The method was immunoSEQ multiplex PCR; TCRdb's version includes in-frame clones alone and lacks a portion of them. The table includes about 180,000 clones, approximately 81% detected once. The sample originates from a study of cytomegalovirus exposure and HLA in healthy donors. Study results and limitations: Among TCR sequences, most were rare, though some public TCRs appeared in many donors. Some TCR beta chains (about 180 of them) were listed as cytomegalovirus-associated.

Donors came from a validation cohort of about 120 subjects, distinct from the first 666-subject cohort. The J segment lost 1 base and the V segment lost 3 bases, leaving 6 bases of the junction unmatched. Germline CDR1 SGDLS, CDR2 YYNGEE. There are 15 residues in the CDR3. Specimen: PBMCs. The chain carries TRBV9 and TRBJ1-2, with 7 nucleotides matching TRBD1. This clonotype was sampled from a young man in good health and CMV-seropositive. CDR3 amino acids: CASSDGGQLNYGYTF. In DNA form, the CDR3 reads TGTGCCAGCAGCGACGGGGGACAGCTTAACTATGGCTACACCTTC.